A selection of T cell receptor beta chains follows, all from one sample in a study of blood T cell repertoires in COVID-19. Sequencing was performed with immunoSEQ multiplex PCR; in TCRdb, only in-frame clones are kept and a portion is missing. The sample consists of some 150,000 clones, around four fifths of them appearing once. Material: peripheral blood. These TCRs come from a woman aged 40 to 50 with active or convalescent COVID-19. Each CDR3 is given with its conserved first and last residue. The order of the fields is clone size, D gene, V gene, CDR3 length, J gene, CDR3 protein, CDR3 DNA. A D gene is named only where the DNA matches it firmly. Expanded clones get a size class; other rows say once, few or many, or leave the size out.

NA	TRBD2	TRBV7-2	18	TRBJ2-2	CASSLVGLAGSSGGELFF	TGTGCCAGCAGCTTAGTGGGACTAGCGGGGAGTAGTGGCGGGGAGCTGTTTTTT
NA	NA	TRBV19	13	TRBJ1-5	CASSLGEGQPQHF	TGTGCCAGTAGTCTGGGTGAGGGTCAGCCCCAGCATTTT
NA	NA	TRBV5-8	13	TRBJ1-4	CASSGGLNEKLFF	TGTGCCAGCAGCGGGGGCCTTAATGAAAAACTGTTTTTT
NA	TRBD2	TRBV11-2	18	TRBJ2-1	CASRGTSGEAISYNEQFF	TGTGCCAGCCGAGGGACTAGCGGGGAGGCCATTTCCTACAATGAGCAGTTCTTC
few	NA	TRBV11-2	15	TRBJ2-7	CASSLDPTGDYEQYF	TGTGCCAGCAGCTTAGACCCGACAGGTGACTACGAGCAGTACTTC
NA	NA	TRBV28	14	TRBJ1-5	CASSPSGGAQPQHF	TGTGCCAGCAGCCCCTCGGGAGGGGCTCAGCCCCAGCATTTT
NA	TRBD1	TRBV18	16	TRBJ1-3	CASSPATGGAGNTIYF	TGTGCCAGCTCACCAGCCACAGGGGGCGCTGGAAACACCATATATTTT
NA	NA	TRBV7-9	16	TRBJ1-5	CASSLRGPGGNQPQHF	TGTGCCAGCAGCTTGAGGGGCCCCGGGGGGAACCAGCCCCAGCATTTT
NA	TRBD1	TRBV5-1	14	TRBJ2-7	CASSETGAAYEQYF	TGCGCCAGCAGCGAGACAGGGGCGGCCTACGAGCAGTACTTC
NA	TRBD1	TRBV19	16	TRBJ2-5	CASSIAPGTGKETQYF	TGTGCCAGTAGTATAGCCCCCGGGACAGGGAAAGAGACCCAGTACTTC
NA	NA	TRBV19	15	TRBJ1-4	CASSMGRARGEKLFF	TGTGCCAGTAGTATGGGCCGGGCAAGGGGAGAAAAACTGTTTTTT
NA	NA	TRBV28	14	TRBJ1-6	CASNLLGPSSPLHF	TGTGCCAGCAACCTACTGGGGCCAAGTTCACCCCTCCACTTT
NA	NA	TRBV10-1	14	TRBJ2-1	CASSETGSIREQFF	TGCGCCAGCAGTGAGACAGGGAGTATCCGTGAGCAGTTCTTC
few	NA	TRBV10-3	16	TRBJ2-3	CAISGSVGGWADTQYF	TGTGCCATCAGTGGAAGCGTGGGCGGGTGGGCAGATACGCAGTATTTT
once	NA	TRBV18	15	TRBJ2-3	CASSPLDSRTDTQYF	TGTGCCAGCTCACCCCTCGACAGTAGAACAGATACGCAGTATTTT
NA	NA	TRBV6-1	17	TRBJ2-3	CASSEGPRLAHTDTQYF	TGTGCCAGCAGCGAAGGGCCCCGCCTAGCGCACACAGATACGCAGTATTTT
NA	NA	TRBV7-2	12	TRBJ1-2	CASSLTNYGYTF	TGTGCCAGCAGCTTAACAAACTATGGCTACACCTTC
NA	TRBD1	TRBV19	14	TRBJ1-1	CASSIGQGGTEAFF	TGTGCCAGTAGTATAGGACAGGGGGGAACTGAAGCTTTCTTT
NA	NA	TRBV5-1	13	TRBJ2-1	CASSFGRNNEQFF	TGCGCCAGCAGCTTTGGCAGGAACAATGAGCAGTTCTTC
NA	NA	TRBV7-2	13	TRBJ2-5	CASSLVRGETQYF	TGTGCCAGCAGCTTAGTGAGAGGCGAGACCCAGTACTTC
NA	TRBD2	TRBV5-6	15	TRBJ2-7	CASSFLAGGPVEQYF	TGTGCCAGCAGCTTCTTAGCGGGAGGGCCCGTCGAGCAGTACTTC
few	NA	TRBV11-2	12	TRBJ2-2	CASSLSAGELFF	TGTGCCAGCAGCTTATCGGCCGGGGAGCTGTTTTTT
few	TRBD2	TRBV28	17	TRBJ2-7	CASSAHGTSGHKDEQYF	TGTGCCAGCAGTGCCCACGGGACTAGCGGTCACAAGGACGAGCAGTACTTC
NA	TRBD1	TRBV27	19	TRBJ2-1	CASSSPRTGQRYNYNEQFF	TGTGCCAGCAGTTCCCCTCGGACAGGGCAACGATATAACTACAATGAGCAGTTCTTC
NA	TRBD1	TRBV5-1	15	TRBJ2-1	CASSRSGGPYNEQFF	TGCGCCAGCAGCAGGTCAGGGGGCCCCTACAATGAGCAGTTCTTC
once	NA	TRBV11-3	15	TRBJ2-2	CASSLMGGGSGELFF	TGTGCCAGCAGCTTAATGGGCGGAGGGTCCGGGGAGCTGTTTTTT
NA	NA	TRBV7-2	16	TRBJ1-2	CASSLEFGGRNYGYTF	TGTGCCAGCAGCTTAGAATTCGGGGGACGGAACTATGGCTACACCTTC
NA	NA	TRBV19	12	TRBJ2-3	CASKGGTDTQYF	TGTGCCAGTAAGGGGGGCACAGATACGCAGTATTTT
NA	TRBD1	TRBV25-1	14	TRBJ1-1	CASSASGGATEAFF	TGTGCCAGCAGTGCCTCAGGGGGCGCCACTGAAGCTTTCTTT
NA	NA	TRBV27	14	TRBJ2-1	CASSLTGSENEQFF	TGTGCCAGCAGTTTAACGGGGTCTGAAAATGAGCAGTTCTTC
NA	TRBD1	TRBV29-1	13	TRBJ1-2	CSVRDRGLRGYTF	TGCAGCGTTCGGGACAGGGGGCTGCGAGGCTACACCTTC
few	NA	TRBV28	13	TRBJ1-2	CATRREALYGYTF	TGTGCCACCCGCCGGGAGGCCCTCTATGGCTACACCTTC
NA	NA	TRBV7-2	14	TRBJ1-1	CASSLSLGGTEAFF	TGTGCCAGCAGCTTATCCCTAGGAGGTACTGAAGCTTTCTTT
NA	NA	TRBV27	14	TRBJ2-1	CASSRRGSYNEQFF	TGTGCCAGCAGCCGGAGGGGCAGTTACAATGAGCAGTTCTTC
few	TRBD2	TRBV11-2	16	TRBJ2-7	CASSLRRLAGTYEQYF	TGTGCCAGCAGCCTTAGGCGACTAGCGGGAACCTACGAGCAGTACTTC
NA	NA	TRBV10-3	14	TRBJ1-1	CAISRSGQNTEAFF	TGTGCCATCAGCCGAAGTGGGCAGAACACTGAAGCTTTCTTT
NA	TRBD2	TRBV18	17	TRBJ2-3	CASSTIPGLARADTQYF	TGTGCCAGCTCGACCATACCGGGACTAGCGAGAGCAGATACGCAGTATTTT
NA	NA	TRBV19	13	TRBJ2-3	CASSKTRGDTQYF	TGTGCCAGTAGTAAGACTAGGGGAGATACGCAGTATTTT
NA	NA	TRBV30	14	TRBJ1-1	CAWRSWRGQQKAFF	TGTGCCTGGAGGAGTTGGCGGGGGCAACAGAAAGCTTTCTTT
NA	TRBD2	TRBV11-2	17	TRBJ2-7	CASSLTVGLAGAYEQYF	TGTGCCAGCAGCTTAACGGTGGGACTAGCGGGAGCCTACGAGCAGTACTTC
NA	NA	TRBV4-3	16	TRBJ1-2	CASSQGFGGNSYGYTF	TGCGCCAGCAGCCAAGGTTTCGGAGGAAACAGCTATGGCTACACCTTC
NA	NA	TRBV3-1/TRBV3-2	15	TRBJ2-5	CASRPHRDLQETQYF	TGTGCCAGCAGACCCCACAGGGATCTCCAAGAGACCCAGTACTTC
NA	TRBD1	TRBV5-1	14	TRBJ1-5	CASSPGTANQPQHF	TGCGCCAGCAGCCCCGGGACAGCTAATCAGCCCCAGCATTTT
NA	TRBD2	TRBV28	14	TRBJ2-7	CASSIAGGPYEQYF	TGTGCCAGCAGCATAGCGGGAGGGCCTTACGAGCAGTACTTC
NA	NA	TRBV19	15	TRBJ1-4	CASSPRGGRREKLFF	TGTGCCAGTAGCCCTAGGGGGGGGCGGCGTGAAAAACTGTTTTTT
NA	NA	TRBV19	15	TRBJ1-3	CASSSPLYSGNTIYF	TGTGCCAGTAGTTCCCCACTCTACTCTGGAAACACCATATATTTT
NA	NA	TRBV27	16	TRBJ2-3	CASSSRDISGPDTQYF	TGTGCCAGCAGTTCACGGGACATTTCCGGGCCAGATACGCAGTATTTT
NA	NA	TRBV11-2	15	TRBJ2-3	CASSSRASWTDTQYF	TGTGCCAGCAGCTCGCGGGCGTCGTGGACAGATACGCAGTATTTT